The 27 T cell receptor beta chains in this list originate from one sample, sequenced in a study of beta chain features in type 1 diabetes. Whole-study findings and limits: Type 1 diabetes patients had moderately but significantly shorter TCRB CDR3s in all four CD4+ subsets.

No cognate antigen is known for these TCRs. Reverse transcribing all isolated RNA meant expressed TCRB transcripts were sequenced. The repertoire was sequenced with immunoSEQ multiplex PCR; TCRdb's copy has only in-frame clones and lacks some. The table lists some 350,000 clones, about 13% of them singletons. What was sequenced was naive CD4+ T cells from blood. These receptors all stem from a woman younger than 35 with type 1 diabetes.

This clone occurred a few times. CDR3 region: CSVDQGRGTEAFF. CDR3 DNA: TGCAGCGTTGACCAGGGTAGAGGCACTGAAGCTTTCTTT. The chain uses TRBV29-1 and TRBJ1-1, with a tentative D call TRBD1 (5 bases). There are 13 residues in the CDR3. V was cut by 3 bases and J by 4 bases, with 12 bases left in between. The germline CDR1 and CDR2 sequences are SQVTM and ANQGSEA.

This clone was seen only a few times. The chain couples TRBV7-2 to TRBJ2-5; maybe TRBD2 (6 bases). The V end lost 7 bases, the J end lost 4 bases, and 16 bases lay between the germline ends. The CDR3 totals 14 residues. Germline loops: CDR1 SGHTA, CDR2 FQGNSA. This CDR3 is CASIPGSGLETQYF. In DNA, the CDR3 is TGTGCCAGCATCCCCGGGAGTGGGTTAGAGACCCAGTACTTC.

For this clone: The junction and the germline gene differ at one end; a read error may be behind it. The chain uses TRBV30 and TRBJ2-1; 9 bases agree with TRBD2. Per germline, CDR1 GTSNPN and CDR2 SVGIG (reference sequence). The CDR3 spans 14 residues. CDR3 sequence: CAWSKIPSGTVRVF. The CDR3 DNA sequence: TGTGCCTGGAGTAAGATTCCTAGCGGGACCGTAAGGGTCTTC. The full variable domain, completed using reference TRBV30 and TRBJ2-1, is SQTIHQWPATLVQPVGSPLSLECTVEGTSNPNLYWYRQAAGRGLQLLFYSVGIGQISSEVPQNLSASRPQDRQFILSSKKLLLSDSGFYLCAWSKIPSGTVRVFGPGTRLTVL.

This clone was observed a few times. The chain couples TRBV28 to TRBJ2-7; tentatively, D is TRBD2 (5 bases). There are 15 residues in the CDR3. Germline V gives CDR1 MDHEN, CDR2 SYDVKM. Trimming removed 8 bases at V and 0 bases at J, with 17 bases between. In nucleotides, the CDR3 is TGTGCCAGCGCCCGCATAGCGCCAAGCTCCTACGAGCAGTACTTC. Translating it yields CASARIAPSSYEQYF.

The table lists this clone with a few counts. The chain combines TRBV19 with TRBJ2-3; D might be TRBD1 (5 bases). V was shortened by 8 bases and J by 0 bases, with 9 bases between the two germline ends. This CDR3 comprises 13 residues. The germline V gene encodes CDR1 LNHDA and CDR2 SQIVND (reference sequence). The CDR3 spells CASRTRSTDTQYF. The CDR3 DNA reads as TGTGCCAGTCGGACAAGGAGCACAGATACGCAGTATTTT. Based on the CDR3 plus reference TRBV19 and TRBJ2-3, the full variable domain is DGGITQSPKYLFRKEGQNVTLSCEQNLNHDAMYWYRQDPGQGLRLIYYSQIVNDFQKGDIAEGYSVSREKKESFPLTVTSAQKNPTAFYLCASRTRSTDTQYFGPGTRLTVL.

This clone has only a few counts. The chain couples TRBV7-2 to TRBJ2-7; 8 nucleotides match TRBD1. The CDR3 runs to 14 residues. V was pared by 3 bases and J by 1 base, with 2 bases of the junction left unmatched. The V gene's germline CDR1 is SGHTA and CDR2 FQGNSA. The CDR3 sequence is CASSLDRESYEQYV. Written as DNA, the CDR3 is TGTGCCAGCAGCTTGGACAGGGAATCCTACGAGCAGTACGTC.

This clone has a handful of counts. The chain uses TRBV7-9 and TRBJ2-1; 11 positions match TRBD2. The germline CDR1 and CDR2 sequences are SEHNR and FQNEAQ (reference sequence). This CDR3 has 16 amino acids. Germline trimming cut 2 bases from V and 5 bases from J; bases unmatched to any gene: 5. For the CDR3, the DNA is TGTGCCAGCAGCTTAATACTAGCGGGAGCCGACAATGAGCAGTTCTTC. Its translation: CASSLILAGADNEQFF.

V gene TRBV27 combines with J gene TRBJ1-2; 9 nucleotides match TRBD1. V shed 4 bases, J shed 3 bases, and the junction held 6 bases outside the gene matches. The germline gives CDR1 MNHEY, CDR2 SMNVEV (reference sequence). This CDR3 has 15 residues. CDR3 nucleotide sequence: TGTGCCAGCAGTTCCCCGGGACAGGGAGACTATGGCTACACCTTC. Residues: CASSSPGQGDYGYTF.

This clone has just a few counts. This rearrangement joins TRBV29-1 to TRBJ2-1; TRBD2 matches 11 bases. V lost 4 bases and J lost 7; bases outside the gene matches: 9. Looked up from germline, CDR1 is SQVTM and CDR2 is ANQGSEA. The CDR3 consists of 15 residues. The CDR3 is CSVALGLAGGNEQFF. Here the CDR3 DNA reads TGCAGCGTTGCGCTTGGCCTAGCGGGAGGAAATGAGCAGTTCTTC.

This clone showed up just once. The gene calls are TRBV4-3 and TRBJ1-4; D call uncertain. With 1 base removed from V and 0 bases from J, the gap between germline ends came to 6 bases. CDR3 length: 15 residues. From germline, CDR1 is LGHNA and CDR2 YSLEER. CDR3 nucleotide sequence: TGCGCCAGCAGCCAAGGGTCAGCAACTAATGAAAAACTGTTTTTT. Translation gives CASSQGSATNEKLFF.

The V and J genes are TRBV30 and TRBJ1-1; TRBD1 matches 10 bases. The CDR3 contains 14 residues. J gave up 1 base and V 5 bases, and 4 bases lay outside the gene matches. CDR1 and CDR2 (germline): GTSNPN, SVGIG (reference sequence). The CDR3 DNA reads as TGTGCCTGGGGGGACAGGGGCTCGAACACTGAAGCTTTCTTT. Its protein is CAWGDRGSNTEAFF.

This clone has a handful of counts. The chain joins TRBV7-2 to TRBJ2-1; D is unresolved. Per the germline V gene, CDR1 is SGHTA and CDR2 is FQGNSA. Trimming cost V 0 bases and J 7 bases, with 4 bases left between them. The CDR3 has 12 amino acids. In nucleotides, the CDR3 is TGTGCCAGCAGCTTAGCTAGAAATGAGCAGTTCTTC. It specifies CASSLARNEQFF.

This clone has only one observation. The chain joins TRBV5-4 to TRBJ2-3, with D possibly being TRBD1 (5 bases). The CDR3 contains 13 residues. With 2 bases removed from V and 4 bases from J, the gap between germline ends came to 8 bases. Per the germline V gene, CDR1 is SGHNT and CDR2 is YYREEE (reference sequence). CDR3 residues: CASSFGHSDTQYF. In nucleotides, the CDR3 is TGTGCCAGCAGCTTCGGACATTCAGATACGCAGTATTTT.

CDR3 amino acids: CASNPSGGSGSDTQYF. CDR3 sequence (DNA): TGTGCCAGCAACCCGAGCGGCGGGAGCGGCTCAGATACGCAGTATTTT. This sequence joins TRBV28 and TRBJ2-3; 7 bases are shared with TRBD2. The CDR3 consists of 16 residues. Trimming removed 7 bases from V and 4 bases from J; junction bases left unmatched: 14. From germline, CDR1 is MDHEN and CDR2 SYDVKM.

This clone has a handful of counts. The chain is built from TRBV20-1 and TRBJ2-7, with 8 positions matching TRBD1. The V segment lost 7 bases and the J segment 3 bases; nucleotides outside the gene matches: 2. CDR3 length: 11 residues. Germline CDR1 reads DFQATT; CDR2 reads SNEGSKA (reference sequence). The CDR3 sequence is CSVRGLYEQYF. The CDR3 nucleotides are TGCAGTGTCAGGGGGCTCTACGAGCAGTACTTC.

This clone showed up just a few times. This chain links TRBV7-9 with TRBJ2-7, with D possibly matching TRBD1 (6 bases). Germline V gene sequence: CDR1 SEHNR, CDR2 FQNEAQ (reference sequence). The ends were cut back, 4 bases at V and 5 bases at J, with 15 bases in the middle. The CDR3 contains 14 residues. The CDR3 DNA reads as TGTGCCAGCAGCTCTAATAGGGGGTTACACGAGCAGTACTTC. This translates into CASSSNRGLHEQYF.

V gene TRBV30 combines with J gene TRBJ1-2; TRBD1 agrees at 8 bases. V shed 0 bases, J shed 3 bases, and the junction held 6 bases outside the gene matches. The CDR3 sequence is 15 residues long. CDR1 GTSNPN and CDR2 SVGIG come from the germline V gene (reference sequence). The CDR3 here is CAWSVSDRVYYGYTF. The CDR3 nucleotides are TGTGCCTGGAGTGTTTCGGACAGGGTGTACTATGGCTACACCTTC.

This clone has just a few counts. This chain joins TRBV7-2 and TRBJ2-7; TRBD2 aligns across 8 bases. The CDR3 is 16 amino acids. V lost 1 base and J lost 1; bases outside the gene matches: 6. Germline lookup yields CDR1 SGHTA and CDR2 FQGNSA. The CDR3 bases are TGTGCCAGCAGCTTAGTACGGCTAGCGGGTTCCTACGAGCAGTACGTC. It specifies CASSLVRLAGSYEQYV.

CDR3 protein: CASSRQVTVQPQHF. The CDR3 bases are TGTGCCAGCAGTCGGCAGGTCACGGTTCAGCCCCAGCATTTT. The chain links TRBV2 to TRBJ1-5, with D unresolved. Looked up from germline, CDR1 is SNHLY and CDR2 is FYNNEI. The CDR3 extends over 14 amino acids. Trimming cost V 5 bases and J 6 bases, with 14 bases left between them.

This chain connects TRBV29-1 to TRBJ1-2; the D is unclear. This CDR3 spans 15 amino acids. V dropped 4 bases and J dropped 0 bases, with 15 bases sitting between them. Germline-derived CDR1 and CDR2 are SQVTM and ANQGSEA. The CDR3 here is CSVVPRITPNYGYTF. The CDR3 region has the DNA TGCAGCGTTGTTCCCAGGATTACCCCTAACTATGGCTACACCTTC.

The rearrangement uses TRBV5-1 and TRBJ2-3; no reliable D call. The CDR3 is made up of 15 amino acids. Deletions cut 4 bases from V and 6 bases from J, with 18 bases between. From germline, CDR1 is SGHRS and CDR2 YFSETQ. The CDR3 loop is CASSLLGQYGDTQYF. The CDR3 bases are TGCGCCAGCAGCCTTTTAGGCCAGTACGGGGATACGCAGTATTTT.

In its sample, this clone was seen a few times. The rearrangement joins TRBV5-6 to TRBJ2-7, with TRBD1 matching 7 bases. V dropped 2 bases and J dropped 2; count of bases not matched to a gene: 1. The CDR3 is 13 amino acids. The germline gives CDR1 SGHDT, CDR2 YYEEEE. The CDR3 nucleotides are TGTGCCAGCAGCTTTCAGGGGGCCTACGAGCAGTACTTC. It encodes CASSFQGAYEQYF.

V gene TRBV29-1 combines with J gene TRBJ2-1; 10 nucleotides match TRBD2. V gave up 4 bases and J gave up 5 bases; unmatched junction bases: 8. Germline CDR1 reads SQVTM; CDR2 reads ANQGSEA. CDR3 length equals 15 residues. CDR3 sequence (DNA): TGCAGCGTTGCCCTTAGGCTAGCGGGGGACAATGAGCAGTTCTTC. This gives the protein CSVALRLAGDNEQFF.

This clone has just a few counts. V usage is TRBV18 and J usage is TRBJ2-3, with a tentative D call TRBD2 (5 bases). V was shortened by 8 bases and J by 3 bases, with 12 bases between the two germline ends. Germline lookup yields CDR1 KGHSH and CDR2 LQKENI. The CDR3 covers 13 residues. In DNA form, the CDR3 reads TGTGCCAGCGCAACCGGAGGAACAGATACGCAGTATTTT. Translated: CASATGGTDTQYF.

V and J are TRBV5-4 and TRBJ2-3; no clear D gene. The CDR3 length is 14 residues. The germline V and J ends were trimmed by 0 bases and 1 base, with 6 bases remaining between them. Germline-derived CDR1 and CDR2 are SGHNT and YYREEE (reference sequence). The CDR3 here is CASSLDSRTDTQYF. In DNA form, the CDR3 reads TGTGCCAGCAGCTTGGACAGCCGCACAGATACGCAGTATTTT.

A few counts support this clone. The J gene is TRBJ2-1, the V gene TRBV19; possible D gene TRBD2, 5 bases. Trimming removed 4 bases from V and 3 bases from J, with 7 bases in between. The CDR3 contains 13 residues. The germline V gene encodes CDR1 LNHDA and CDR2 SQIVND (reference sequence). CDR3: CASSKRIYNEQFF. Written as DNA, the CDR3 is TGTGCCAGTAGTAAGCGGATCTACAATGAGCAGTTCTTC.

This clone was picked up a small number of times. This sequence joins TRBV5-1 and TRBJ2-1; D is ambiguous. Germline CDR1 reads SGHRS; CDR2 reads YFSETQ. This CDR3 has 12 residues. V was trimmed by 4 bases and J by 8 bases, leaving 10 bases between them. CDR3 loop: CASSVSGHEQFF. The CDR3 DNA sequence: TGCGCCAGCAGCGTTTCTGGCCATGAGCAGTTCTTC.